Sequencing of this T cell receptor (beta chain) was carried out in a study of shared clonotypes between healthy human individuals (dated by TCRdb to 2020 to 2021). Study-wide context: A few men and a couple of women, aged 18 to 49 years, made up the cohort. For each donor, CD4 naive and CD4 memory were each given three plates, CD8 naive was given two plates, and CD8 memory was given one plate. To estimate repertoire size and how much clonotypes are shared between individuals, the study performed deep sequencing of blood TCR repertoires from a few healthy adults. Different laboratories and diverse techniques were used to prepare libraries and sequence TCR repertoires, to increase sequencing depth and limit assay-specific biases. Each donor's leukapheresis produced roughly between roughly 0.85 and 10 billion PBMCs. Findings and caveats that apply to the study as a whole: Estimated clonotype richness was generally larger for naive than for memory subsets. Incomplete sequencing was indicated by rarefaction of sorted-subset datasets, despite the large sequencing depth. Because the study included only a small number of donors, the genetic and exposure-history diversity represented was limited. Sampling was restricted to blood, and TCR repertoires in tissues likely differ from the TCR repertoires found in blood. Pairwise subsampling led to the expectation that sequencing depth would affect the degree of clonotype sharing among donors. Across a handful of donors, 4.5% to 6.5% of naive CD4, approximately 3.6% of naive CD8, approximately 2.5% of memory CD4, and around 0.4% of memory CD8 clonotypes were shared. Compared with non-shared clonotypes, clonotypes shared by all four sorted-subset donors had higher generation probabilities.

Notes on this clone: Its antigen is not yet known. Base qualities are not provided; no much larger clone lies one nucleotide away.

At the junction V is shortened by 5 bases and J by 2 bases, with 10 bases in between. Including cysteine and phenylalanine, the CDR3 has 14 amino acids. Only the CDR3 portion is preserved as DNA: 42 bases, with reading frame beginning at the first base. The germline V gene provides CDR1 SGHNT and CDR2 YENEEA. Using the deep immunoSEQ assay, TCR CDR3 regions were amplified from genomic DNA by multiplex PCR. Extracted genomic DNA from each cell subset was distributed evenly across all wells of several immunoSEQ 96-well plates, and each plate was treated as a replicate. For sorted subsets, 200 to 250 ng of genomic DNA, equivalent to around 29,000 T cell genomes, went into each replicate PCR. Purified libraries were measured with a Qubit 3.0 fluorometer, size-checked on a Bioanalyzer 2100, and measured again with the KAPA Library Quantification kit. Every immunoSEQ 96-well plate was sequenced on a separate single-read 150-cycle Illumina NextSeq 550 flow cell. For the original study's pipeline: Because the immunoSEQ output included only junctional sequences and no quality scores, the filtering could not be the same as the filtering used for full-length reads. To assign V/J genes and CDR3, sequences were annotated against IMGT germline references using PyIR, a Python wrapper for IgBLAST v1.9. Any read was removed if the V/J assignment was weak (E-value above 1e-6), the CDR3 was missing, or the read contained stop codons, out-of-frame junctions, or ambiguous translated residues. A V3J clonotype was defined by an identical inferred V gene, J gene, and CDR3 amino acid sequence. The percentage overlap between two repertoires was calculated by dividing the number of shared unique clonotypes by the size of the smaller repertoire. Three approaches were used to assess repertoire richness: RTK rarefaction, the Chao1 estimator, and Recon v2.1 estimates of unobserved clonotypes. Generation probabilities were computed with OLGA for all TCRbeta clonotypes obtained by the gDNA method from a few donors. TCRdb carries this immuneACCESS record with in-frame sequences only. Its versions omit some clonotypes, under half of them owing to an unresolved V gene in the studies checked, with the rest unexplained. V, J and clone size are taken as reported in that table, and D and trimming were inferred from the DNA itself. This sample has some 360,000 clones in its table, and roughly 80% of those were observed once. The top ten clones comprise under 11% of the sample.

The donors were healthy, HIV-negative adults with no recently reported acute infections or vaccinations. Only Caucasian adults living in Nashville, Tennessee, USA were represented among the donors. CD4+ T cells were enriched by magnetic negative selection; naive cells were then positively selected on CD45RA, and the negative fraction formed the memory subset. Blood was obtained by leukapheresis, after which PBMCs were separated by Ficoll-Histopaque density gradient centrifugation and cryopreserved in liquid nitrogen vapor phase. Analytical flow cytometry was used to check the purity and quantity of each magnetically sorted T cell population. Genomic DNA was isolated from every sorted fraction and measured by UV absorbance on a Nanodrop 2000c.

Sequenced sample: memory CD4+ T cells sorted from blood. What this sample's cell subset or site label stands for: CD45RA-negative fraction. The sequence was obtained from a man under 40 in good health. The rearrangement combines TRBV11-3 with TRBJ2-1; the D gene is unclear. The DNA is TGTGCCAGCAGCCGAGACTCTACCTACAATGAGCAGTTCTTC. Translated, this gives CASSRDSTYNEQFF.